These 8 T cell receptor beta chains originate from one sample sequenced in a study of T cells in Graves' hyperthyroidism and ophthalmopathy. Amplified regions were TCR beta CDR3 sequences from RNA transcripts. TCR CDR3 regions were first amplified by RT-PCR with HTBI primers. One entry per CDR3 protein results from TCRdb running MiXCR on the multiplex PCR reads. The repertoire holds 400,000 to 550,000 distinct CDR3 sequences, roughly 14% seen once, with 17% in the top ten. The sequenced sample consisted of blood. The receptors shown here come from a young woman with Graves' hyperthyroidism.

For this clonotype: The junction departs from the called germline gene at one end, perhaps through a read error. CDR3 DNA sequence: TGTGCCAGTAGCGCCGAGGGGTACAATGAGCAGTTCTTC. This encodes CASSAEGYNEQFF. This chain connects TRBV9 to TRBJ2-1; TRBD1 or TRBD2 may be the D gene (5 bases each). Germline loops: CDR1 SGDLS, CDR2 YYNGEE. The CDR3 loop spans 13 amino acids.

This rearrangement joins TRBV7-9 to TRBJ2-3, with 12 bases lining up with TRBD2. The CDR3 extends over 17 amino acids. The trim removed 1 base at V and 0 bases at J, leaving 2 bases unmatched. CDR1 is SEHNR, CDR2 FQNEAQ, per germline (reference sequence). DNA for the CDR3: TGTGCCAGCAGCTTAGTACTAGCGGGAGGAAGCACAGATACGCAGTATTTT. Translating gives CASSLVLAGGSTDTQYF.

This clonotype appeared many times. CDR3 DNA sequence: TGTGCCACCGGCCGGACATCGAACACCGGGGAGCTGTTTTTT. Its translation: CATGRTSNTGELFF. This chain uses TRBV24-1 with TRBJ2-2, with D possibly matching TRBD1 (5 bases). CDR1 and CDR2 from the germline V gene are KGHDR and SFDVKD. This CDR3 is built from 14 residues. V lost 9 bases, J lost 0 bases, and 10 bases lay in between.

This clonotype was detected many times. The rearrangement links TRBV6-1 to TRBJ1-6, with D perhaps TRBD1 (5 bases). In germline, CDR1 is MNHNS, CDR2 SASEGT. The V end was cut by 3 bases, the J end by 9 bases, with 9 bases between. The CDR3 loop spans 13 amino acids. CDR3 region: CASSDTRGSPLHF. The DNA of the CDR3 is TGTGCCAGCAGTGATACTAGGGGTTCACCCCTCCACTTT.

The sample holds many counts of this clonotype. The chain joins TRBV24-1 to TRBJ2-1, with TRBD2 as a possible D gene (5 bases). Germline CDR1 and CDR2: KGHDR and SFDVKD. The CDR3 spans 16 residues. Trimming took 0 bases from V and 8 from J, leaving 16 bases between them. CDR3 in amino acids: CATSDLRTGNGDEQFF. CDR3 sequence (DNA): TGTGCCACCAGTGATTTGCGTACGGGAAATGGCGATGAGCAGTTCTTC.

This clonotype was counted at least ten times. The chain combines TRBV28 with TRBJ1-2, with D unresolved. This CDR3 region has 14 residues. The ends were cut back, 1 base at V and 0 bases at J, with 6 bases in the middle. Looked up from germline, CDR1 is MDHEN and CDR2 is SYDVKM. DNA of the CDR3: TGTGCCAGCAGTTTATCAAAACCTAACTATGGCTACACCTTC. It yields the protein CASSLSKPNYGYTF.

Notes on this clonotype: A much larger clone differs from this one at a single base, so this may be a read error. This rearrangement joins TRBV2 to TRBJ2-7; tentative D call: TRBD2 (5 bases). Germline loops: CDR1 SNHLY, CDR2 FYNNEI. This CDR3 has 13 residues. CDR3 in DNA: TGTGCCAGCGGCAGGTTTAGCGCCTACGGGCAGTACGTC. This translates into CASGRFSAYGQYV.

The table lists this clonotype with many counts. The J gene is TRBJ2-3, the V gene TRBV5-1; TRBD1 matches at 10 bases. The CDR3 contains 13 residues. In germline, CDR1 is SGHRS, CDR2 YFSETQ. Trimming took 3 bases from V and 5 from J; bases not matched to a gene: 0. The chain's CDR3 is CASSWTGGDTQYF. In nucleotides, the CDR3 is TGCGCCAGCAGCTGGACAGGGGGAGATACGCAGTATTTT.